Below are 27 T cell receptor beta chains sequenced from a single sample in a study of vaccination and CD4 T cells after COVID-19. These receptors have no identified antigens. Sample treatment: roughly ten-day PBMC culture with coronavirus spike peptide pools or control peptides (ViraFEST assay). The assay that was used to sequence DNA from cultured CD4+ T cells was the Oncomine TCR Beta short-read assay. MiXCR, applied by TCRdb to the PCR reads, yields one record per CDR3 protein. The sample holds some 3,500 distinct CDR3 sequences, 35% to 45% seen once. The sample taken for sequencing was CD4+ T cells from blood, cultured in vitro. These receptors came from a human donor who had recovered from COVID-19.

This chain uses TRBV7-3 with TRBJ2-1; D remains unclear. This CDR3 contains 12 residues. The germline V gene encodes CDR1 SGHTA and CDR2 FQGTGA. Trimming stripped 1 base from V and 9 bases from J, with 7 bases between. The CDR3 loop is CASSLNFGEQFF. In DNA form, the CDR3 reads TGTGCCAGCAGCTTAAACTTTGGTGAGCAGTTCTTC.

This clonotype is deemed hyperexpanded (1% or more). The rearrangement joins TRBV6-2 or TRBV6-3 to TRBJ1-5, with TRBD1 as a possible D gene (6 bases). The CDR3 loop spans 15 amino acids. V was shortened by 5 bases and J by 3 bases, with 14 bases between the two germline ends. The germline CDR1 and CDR2 sequences are MNHEY and SVGEGT. The CDR3 loop is CASSLAGEVNQPQHF. For the CDR3, the DNA is TGTGCCAGCAGTCTCGCAGGGGAGGTCAATCAGCCCCAGCATTTT.

V gene TRBV6-2 or TRBV6-3 combines with J gene TRBJ2-7; TRBD2 matches 8 bases. Per the germline V gene, CDR1 is MNHEY and CDR2 is SVGEGT. The CDR3 extends over 15 amino acids. Trimming took 0 bases from V and 2 from J; bases not matched to a gene: 3. In nucleotides, the CDR3 is TGTGCCAGCAGTTACTCCGGACTAGCCACCTACGAGCAGTACTTC. It yields the protein CASSYSGLATYEQYF.

This clonotype has more than one count but fewer than ten. V usage is TRBV2 and J usage is TRBJ2-1, with unresolved D. Germline CDR1 reads SNHLY; CDR2 reads FYNNEI. The germline V and J ends were trimmed by 4 bases and 10 bases, with 11 bases remaining between them. This CDR3 has 12 amino acids. CDR3 coding DNA: TGTGCCAGCAGTGCTGAGCGTGGGGAGCAGTTCTTC. It yields the protein CASSAERGEQFF.

A remark on this clonotype: It is likely a read error, because the conserved phenylalanine at the end of the CDR3 is missing. The chain employs TRBV20-1 and TRBJ2-5; 10 nucleotides line up with TRBD2. Trimming took 0 bases from V and 4 from J; bases not matched to a gene: 5. Looked up from germline, CDR1 is DFQATT and CDR2 is SNEGSKA (reference sequence). The CDR3 loop spans 15 amino acids. Here the CDR3 reads CSARDRTSGTETQYL. The CDR3 DNA reads TGCAGTGCTAGAGATCGAACTAGCGGGACAGAGACCCAGTACCTC.

The chain combines TRBV19 with TRBJ1-2, with unresolved D. Germline V CDR1 and CDR2: LNHDA, SQIVND (reference sequence). Trimming removed 5 bases from V and 6 bases from J, with 16 bases in between. This CDR3 has 14 residues. CDR3 nucleotides: TGTGCCAGTAGTGGGAGGGTGTTCTCGGATGGCTACACCTTC. Protein: CASSGRVFSDGYTF.

This clonotype was detected a few times. This rearrangement joins TRBV7-3 to TRBJ1-3; no clear D gene. Trimming took 5 bases from V and 0 from J, leaving 11 bases between them. The CDR3 extends over 15 amino acids. CDR1 is SGHTA and CDR2 is FQGTGA in the germline V gene. CDR3 nucleotide sequence: TGTGCCAGCAGCCCTCCCCGGTACTCTGGAAACACCATATATTTT. It is translated as CASSPPRYSGNTIYF.

The V and J genes are TRBV6-1 and TRBJ2-5; TRBD2 agrees at 14 bases. This CDR3 has 18 residues. The junction had 8 bases not matched to a gene; V was cut back by 5 bases and J by 0 bases. The germline CDR1 and CDR2 sequences are MNHNS and SASEGT. In DNA, the CDR3 is TGTGCCAGCAGTCGGACTAGCGGGGGGAATATGTACCAAGAGACCCAGTACTTC. It translates to CASSRTSGGNMYQETQYF.

This clonotype was observed a handful of times. The genes are TRBV11-1 and TRBJ2-7; unclear D gene. CDR1 SGHAT and CDR2 FQDESV come from the germline V gene (reference sequence). Trimming took 3 bases from V and 2 from J, leaving 8 bases between them. This CDR3 region has 13 residues. This CDR3 reads CASSFAPTYEQYF. The CDR3 nucleotides read TGTGCCAGCAGCTTCGCCCCTACCTACGAGCAGTACTTC.

V is TRBV5-1 and J is TRBJ2-3, with no clear D. V gave up 0 bases and J gave up 3 bases, with 11 bases separating them. From germline, CDR1 is SGHRS and CDR2 YFSETQ. CDR3 length equals 15 residues. DNA of the CDR3: TGCGCCAGCAGCTTGGTCGCGTTGGCGACAGATACGCAGTATTTT. Amino acids: CASSLVALATDTQYF. Together with reference TRBV5-1 and TRBJ2-3, the CDR3 gives the full variable domain: KAGVTQTPRYLIKTRGQQVTLSCSPISGHRSVSWYQQTPGQGLQFLFEYFSETQRNKGNFPGRFSGRQFSNSRSEMNVSTLELGDSALYLCASSLVALATDTQYFGPGTRLTVL.

This chain joins TRBV24-1 and TRBJ2-1; 7 bases are shared with TRBD1. With V trimmed by 1 base and J by 4 bases, 9 bases remained unmatched. Germline assignment: CDR1 KGHDR and CDR2 SFDVKD. CDR3 length: 17 amino acids. DNA of the CDR3: TGTGCCACCAGTGATTTTACAGGGGCGGGTTATTACAATGAGCAGTTCTTC. It is translated as CATSDFTGAGYYNEQFF.

By share, this clonotype counts as medium-sized. The V gene is TRBV15, the J gene TRBJ2-5, with D maybe TRBD2 (5 bases). The germline V and J ends were trimmed by 3 bases and 4 bases, with 6 bases remaining between them. From germline, CDR1 is LNHNV and CDR2 YYDKDF (reference sequence). This CDR3 is built from 12 residues. The CDR3 here is CATSRRVETQYF. The CDR3 coding sequence is TGTGCCACCAGCAGGAGGGTAGAGACCCAGTACTTC.

This clonotype has a single count. This chain connects TRBV14 to TRBJ2-4, with a tentative D call TRBD2 (5 bases). V shed 1 base and J shed 1 base, with 11 bases lying between them. The CDR3 length is 16 residues. CDR1 and CDR2 (germline): SGHDN, FVKESK. In nucleotides, the CDR3 is TGTGCCAGCAGCCAAGGAGAGGGCTGGGCCAAAAACATTCAGTACTTC. Protein: CASSQGEGWAKNIQYF.

This clonotype was recorded a few times. V is TRBV7-2 and J is TRBJ2-7, with TRBD2 identical over 10 bases. Unmatched junction bases numbered 10, after V lost 1 base and J lost 7 bases. Germline-derived CDR1 and CDR2 are SGHTA and FQGNSA. The CDR3 covers 16 residues. The CDR3 sequence: CASSLGRLAGVREQYF. As DNA, the CDR3 is TGTGCCAGCAGCTTAGGACGGCTAGCGGGAGTAAGAGAGCAGTACTTC. Variable domain in full (rest from reference TRBV7-2 and TRBJ2-7): GAGVSQSPSNKVTEKGKDVELRCDPISGHTALYWYRQSLGQGLEFLIYFQGNSAPDKSGLPSDRFSAERTGGSVSTLTIQRTQQEDSAVYLCASSLGRLAGVREQYFGPGTRLTVT.

This sequence joins TRBV19 and TRBJ2-7; tentatively, D is TRBD2 (6 bases). This CDR3 is built from 13 residues. Looked up from germline, CDR1 is LNHDA and CDR2 is SQIVND (reference sequence). Trimming removed 6 bases from V and 5 bases from J, with 14 bases in between. CDR3 nucleotide sequence: TGTGCCAGTAGGTTGACTAGTTCCCACGAGCAGTACTTC. It yields the protein CASRLTSSHEQYF.

This chain uses TRBV20-1 with TRBJ2-5; D ambiguous. CDR3 length: 14 residues. Germline CDR1 reads DFQATT; CDR2 reads SNEGSKA (reference sequence). The V end was cut by 4 bases, the J end by 7 bases, with 19 bases between. The CDR3 coding sequence is TGCAGTGCTACGTTCGGTGACCGCCCGGGGACCCAGTACTTC. Translation gives CSATFGDRPGTQYF.

V gene TRBV6-2 or TRBV6-3 combines with J gene TRBJ2-7, with 7 bases aligning to TRBD1. Trimming at V came to 5 bases and at J to 3 bases, leaving 7 bases not matched to a gene. The CDR3 extends over 14 amino acids. In germline, CDR1 is MNHEY, CDR2 SVGEGT. CDR3 region: CASSRGQHFYEQYF. In DNA form, the CDR3 reads TGTGCCAGCAGTCGGGGACAGCATTTCTACGAGCAGTACTTC.

This clonotype is large within its sample. The chain recombines TRBV2 with TRBJ2-7, with 7 bases that match TRBD1. The CDR3 sequence is 15 residues long. CDR1 and CDR2 (germline): SNHLY, FYNNEI. Trimming cost V 7 bases and J 7 bases; bases outside gene matches: 16. CDR3 in amino acids: CASKVATGPGGEQYF. The DNA for the CDR3 is TGTGCCAGCAAAGTGGCGACAGGGCCCGGTGGAGAGCAGTACTTC.

The chain uses TRBV7-6 and TRBJ1-5; no reliable D call. There are 13 residues in the CDR3. CDR1 SGHVS and CDR2 FNYEAQ come from the germline V gene. V lost 1 base to trimming and J lost 6 bases, with 7 bases between them. For the CDR3, the DNA is TGTGCCAGCAGCTTAGAGGCATTTCAGCCCCAGCATTTT. Translating gives CASSLEAFQPQHF.

This clonotype occurred a few times. This chain joins TRBV6-1 and TRBJ1-5; D is possibly TRBD1 (5 bases). Looked up from germline, CDR1 is MNHNS and CDR2 is SASEGT. This CDR3 has 15 amino acids. Trimming left V 3 bases short and J 5 bases short, with 14 bases between. The CDR3 sequence is CASSEAGGIDQPQHF. Written as DNA, the CDR3 is TGTGCCAGCAGTGAGGCTGGGGGTATTGATCAGCCCCAGCATTTT.

J is TRBJ2-5 and V is TRBV27; 10 nucleotides align to TRBD1. Germline V lookup: CDR1 MNHEY, CDR2 SMNVEV (reference sequence). The CDR3 covers 12 residues. Unmatched junction bases numbered 3, after V lost 5 bases and J lost 9 bases. DNA of the CDR3: TGTGCCAGCAGTGCGGGACAGGGGCCCCAGTACTTC. This codes for CASSAGQGPQYF.

The chain uses TRBV27 and TRBJ1-1; TRBD1 aligns across 10 bases. Germline V gene data show CDR1 as MNHEY and CDR2 as SMNVEV (reference sequence). The CDR3 spans 15 residues. V shed 5 bases, J shed 1 base, and the junction held 4 bases outside the gene matches. Here the CDR3 reads CASSPRQGANTEAFF. CDR3 nucleotides: TGTGCCAGCAGTCCCCGACAGGGGGCGAACACTGAAGCTTTCTTT.

This clonotype has just one count. This sequence joins TRBV6-2 or TRBV6-3 and TRBJ1-1; weak D call: TRBD1 (6 bases). Germline CDR1 is MNHEY and CDR2 is SVGEGT. The CDR3 covers 13 residues. V lost 6 bases to trimming and J lost 7 bases, with 15 bases between them. The CDR3 nucleotides are TGTGCCAGCAGGCGAGACAGGAGAGTTGAAGCTTTCTTT. Translating it yields CASRRDRRVEAFF.

This clonotype was recorded only once. This rearrangement joins TRBV4-1 to TRBJ1-2, with a tentative D call TRBD1 (5 bases). The germline gives CDR1 MGHRA, CDR2 YSYEKL. The CDR3 length is 17 residues. Trimming shortened V by 1 base and J by 3 bases, and 18 bases separated the two germline ends. The CDR3 DNA is TGCGCCAGCAGCCAAGTTTTGACCCCCGGGACGGACTATGGCTACACCTTC. Translation gives CASSQVLTPGTDYGYTF.

This clonotype turned up a few times. The chain is built from TRBV12-3 or TRBV12-4 and TRBJ2-5; maybe TRBD1 (6 bases). The CDR3 is 18 residues long. V dropped 3 bases and J dropped 4 bases, with 24 bases sitting between them. The CDR3 here is CASSFLSRRKGVGETQYF. The DNA for the CDR3 is TGTGCCAGCAGTTTTTTATCCCGCCGGAAGGGGGTGGGAGAGACCCAGTACTTC.

The table lists this clonotype with a few counts. The chain is built from TRBV6-1 and TRBJ2-2; D assignment may be TRBD1 or TRBD2 (5 bases each). CDR1 MNHNS and CDR2 SASEGT come from the germline V gene. Between the trimmed V and J ends, which lost 7 bases and 5 bases, there was a span of 14 bases. The CDR3 covers 14 residues. Here the CDR3 reads CASTRGAPTGELFF. The CDR3 coding sequence is TGTGCCAGCACGAGGGGAGCTCCGACCGGGGAGCTGTTTTTT.

This clonotype occurred a few times. The chain joins TRBV11-3 to TRBJ2-5, with D perhaps TRBD2 (5 bases). Trimming shortened V by 4 bases and J by 2 bases, and 8 bases separated the two germline ends. The V gene's germline CDR1 is SGHNT and CDR2 YENEEA. The CDR3 runs to 13 residues. CDR3: CASSSRDQETQYF. For the CDR3, the DNA is TGTGCCAGCAGCTCCCGGGATCAAGAGACCCAGTACTTC.